The 7 T cell receptor beta chains below come from one sample, sequenced in a study of CD8 T cells in ankylosing spondylitis. TCRdb re-called the 5' RACE reads with MiXCR, one entry per CDR3 protein. The data show some 140,000 distinct CDR3 sequences, roughly 6.6% seen once. The sample taken for sequencing was blood, either unsorted or a sorted T cell fraction (not recorded which). Every receptor here comes from a female donor with ankylosing spondylitis or in good health (not recorded which).

In this sample, this clonotype turned up many times. The rearrangement joins TRBV27 to TRBJ1-2; 8 bases are shared with TRBD1. The germline V gene has CDR1 MNHEY and CDR2 SMNVEV (reference sequence). V was pared by 5 bases and J by 5 bases, with 16 bases of the junction left unmatched. The CDR3 runs to 17 residues. The CDR3 loop reads CASSPRQGPSLFYGYTF. The DNA for the CDR3 is TGTGCCAGCAGTCCCCGACAGGGGCCCTCCCTCTTTTATGGCTACACCTTC.

This clonotype showed up many times. This chain joins TRBV12-3 or TRBV12-4 and TRBJ2-7; D not resolved. V gave up 4 bases and J gave up 6 bases, with 16 bases separating them. The CDR3 has 14 residues. The CDR3 bases are TGTGCCAGCAGTTCCCGCAGCCGCACCTCCGAGCAGTACTTC. Translation gives CASSSRSRTSEQYF.

This clonotype was seen at least ten times. The J gene is TRBJ2-3, the V gene TRBV30; 7 nucleotides agree with TRBD1. V shed 6 bases and J 6 bases; nucleotides not matched to a gene: 15. This CDR3 contains 15 residues. Germline-derived CDR1 and CDR2 are GTSNPN and SVGIG (reference sequence). The CDR3 loop is CACSPRDRRTDTQYF. As DNA, the CDR3 is TGTGCCTGCTCCCCCCGGGACAGAAGAACGGATACGCAGTATTTT.

This clonotype has a count of ten or more. This sequence joins TRBV7-2 and TRBJ1-5, with D hard to call. Germline CDR1 SGHTA, CDR2 FQGNSA. The CDR3 consists of 14 residues. The ends were cut back, 5 bases at V and 6 bases at J, with 14 bases in the middle. The CDR3 DNA sequence: TGTGCCAGCAGCCCGTTTGGTACCGGTCAGCCCCAGCATTTT. Amino acid sequence: CASSPFGTGQPQHF.

The gene calls are TRBV5-1 and TRBJ1-1; D might be TRBD1 (5 bases). Germline values: CDR1 SGHRS, CDR2 YFSETQ. Trimming stripped 4 bases from V and 4 bases from J, with 14 bases between. The CDR3 extends over 14 amino acids. The CDR3 loop reads CASSIQVAGTEAFF. The CDR3 DNA reads TGCGCCAGCAGCATACAGGTCGCGGGCACTGAAGCTTTCTTT.

The sample holds many counts of this clonotype. The chain combines TRBV5-1 with TRBJ2-1; 9 nucleotides align to TRBD2. In germline, CDR1 is SGHRS, CDR2 YFSETQ. The CDR3 consists of 16 residues. J was trimmed by 6 bases and V by 0 bases; bases with no gene match: 7. CDR3 nucleotides: TGCGCCAGCAGCTTGGGAGGCCAGCGGGGGGCCAATGAGCAGTTCTTC. Translation gives CASSLGGQRGANEQFF.

J is TRBJ2-7 and V is TRBV5-1, with 13 bases matching TRBD2. The J segment lost 4 bases and the V segment lost 4 bases, leaving 5 bases of the junction unmatched. The length of the CDR3 is 15 residues. Germline V gene lookup returns CDR1 SGHRS and CDR2 YFSETQ. The CDR3 sequence: CASSRTSGGTYEQYF. The CDR3 coding sequence is TGCGCCAGCAGCCGGACTAGCGGGGGAACGTACGAGCAGTACTTC.